This TCR beta chain was obtained from a study of identical twins (dated by TCRdb to about 2016). A note on the overall study: To test whether fetal clonotypes persist, the study used deep sequencing on TCR alpha and beta repertoires from monozygotic twins, unrelated adults of various ages, and cord blood. Replicate twin experiments were performed at different times using different library preparation protocols to rule out contamination.

Libraries were prepared through 5' RACE. Sequencer: Illumina HiSeq 2000. Template switching introduced a universal primer binding site; the final cDNA contained a unique molecular identifier, enabling accurate counting of TCR cDNA molecules. Specific primers in the conserved constant-segment region were used to synthesize first-strand cDNA for the TCR alpha and beta chains. To control for contamination, each cDNA library was double barcoded with a SMART-Mk sample barcode plus Illumina barcodes. Two successive PCR steps introduced TruSeq adapter sequences along with Illumina sample barcodes. Sequencing of the TCR alpha and beta cDNA libraries was done on the Illumina HiSeq platform using custom primers. As for the original processing: Unique molecular identifiers were extracted from raw reads with MiGEC, and CDR3 positions were determined with MiXCR. For each individual, recombination models were inferred using an EM algorithm with the repgenHMM and IGoR tools. Shared clonotype analysis was performed with the tcR package in R, normalizing sharing by the product of cloneset sizes. To study raw recombination free of thymic and clonal selection effects, out-of-frame nonproductive sequences were analyzed. The public reads were reprocessed in TCRdb via fastp at Q25 and MiXCR, keeping in-frame beta chains. Each CDR3 protein appears once, grouped with its most common genes and DNA. The V and J calls, along with clone size, are taken from TCRdb and not from the paper's own processing. Present in this sample are roughly 260,000 distinct CDR3 sequences, 7% to 8.5% of which were seen just once. The ten largest make up roughly 5% of the sample.

This clonotype was counted many times. There is no known antigen for this receptor. No much larger clonotype is one base removed from it; base qualities were not supplied. Beyond this particular receptor, the publication reports: Conclusions relied on cross-sectional statistical analysis, since the same donors could not be followed over many years. Recombination models systematically underestimated out-of-frame TCR alpha sharing in monozygotic twins but agreed with sharing between unrelated individuals. Out-of-frame TCR alpha sequences shared between twins showed an excess of low generation-probability sequences compared with coincidental sharing between unrelated individuals. Excess twin sharing in beta out-of-frame sequences was weaker because fewer shared sequences lowered the signal-to-noise ratio. Zero-insertion analyses could be partly confounded by invariant T cells such as MAIT and iNKT, although diverse VJ usage argued against such confounding for most clonotypes. Abundant cord blood beta clonotypes had fewer insertions, young adult naive repertoires showed a similar but weaker trend, and memory repertoires showed no such trend.

All donors were healthy Caucasians. The twin cohort consisted of three pairs of female monozygotic twins, all aged roughly 18 to 30 years. Positive isolation kits from Invitrogen were used to isolate CD4+ and CD8+ T cell populations. The sample also formed part of further work on yellow fever vaccine responses in identical twins. As that second study puts it: The authors reported that the T cell response to vaccination in identical twins appeared partly convergent and partly personalized. The study precisely tracked vaccine-responding T cell clones in identical twins.

The TCR originated in a woman aged 18 to 35 in good health. Sequencing input: CD8+ T cells sorted from blood.

The nucleotide sequence is given as TGCGCCAGCAGCTTGGCCCCTAGCGGTAGCTCCTACGAGCAGTACTTC. Its protein is CASSLAPSGSSYEQYF. The chain joins TRBV5-1 to TRBJ2-7; the central 7 bases match TRBD2. The cysteine opens and the phenylalanine closes a CDR3 of 16 amino acids. The sequence is cut down to CDR3 DNA, 48 bases in frame from base 1. V has 0 bases trimmed and J has 0 bases trimmed; junction bases matching no gene number 6. In the germline V gene, CDR1 corresponds to SGHRS and CDR2 to YFSETQ.